This TCR beta chain was found in a study of T cell repertoires in cytomegalovirus infection (dated 2019 in TCRdb). Looking at the study overall: Donor HLA type was relevant to the analysis, because carriage of CMV infection together with the matching HLA type was indicated by public TCR beta signatures.

The study at large found these results: In both this cohort and an independent 352-donor cohort, the cumulative frequency of public TCR beta family members distinguished carriers of CMV infection plus the relevant HLA type. In the ex vivo response, HLA-C-restricted CMV-specific TCR beta clonotypes were dominant, and in two of eight donors the single most frequent clonotype came from this HLA-C-restricted group.

The reads were generated on an Illumina HiSeq 1500. The public reads were reprocessed in TCRdb via fastp at Q25 and MiXCR, keeping in-frame beta chains. Every distinct CDR3 protein forms one entry, paired with its most common genes and DNA. This sample has roughly 200,000 distinct CDR3 sequences in its table, and 15% to 20% of those were observed once. The ten largest account for under 30% of the sample. This clonotype showed up just a few times. Its binding antigen is unknown. Base qualities are missing; no much larger clone stands one base away. V is shortened by 7 bases, J by 3 bases, and the region joining them spans 16 bases. The germline V gene gives CDR1 as SQVTM and CDR2 as ANQGSEA. The cysteine opens and the phenylalanine closes a CDR3 of 14 amino acids. Just the 42-base CDR3 DNA is kept, in frame starting at base 1.

The sample comprised CD8+ T cells from PBMCs. This sequence was found in a human donor in good health (CMV status not recorded). Some clones in this sample may be carry-over from other donors' samples. Recombination joined TRBV29-1 with TRBJ2-1; the D gene is perhaps TRBD1 or TRBD2, as each covers 5 bases. The CDR3 reads as follows: CSASRGISYNEQFF. The DNA sequence is as follows: TGCAGCGCCTCGAGGGGCATTAGCTACAATGAGCAGTTCTTC.